This TCR beta chain was sequenced during a study of T-cell reconstitution after alpha-beta-depleted transplantation in children. Unique molecular identifiers featured in how the TCRbeta library was prepared. TCRdb re-called the PCR reads through MiXCR, storing one row per CDR3 protein. Here the sample spans about 260,000 distinct CDR3 sequences, roughly 8% being singletons. This clonotype was found many times. The CDR3 is 15 amino acids. V shed 4 bases and J shed 1 base, with 14 bases lying between them. The specimen comprised PBMCs, mostly from graft donor cells, sampled 180 days after TCRalphabeta/CD19-depleted stem cell transplant. The sequence was obtained from a male patient under 18 who had a stem cell transplant for acute lymphoblastic leukemia, so the T cells may come from the graft donor. The chain carries TRBV12-3 or TRBV12-4 and TRBJ2-7; D ambiguous. The CDR3 spells CASSWSPKGSYEQYF. For the CDR3, the DNA is TGTGCCAGCAGTTGGTCCCCCAAAGGGTCCTACGAGCAGTACTTC.